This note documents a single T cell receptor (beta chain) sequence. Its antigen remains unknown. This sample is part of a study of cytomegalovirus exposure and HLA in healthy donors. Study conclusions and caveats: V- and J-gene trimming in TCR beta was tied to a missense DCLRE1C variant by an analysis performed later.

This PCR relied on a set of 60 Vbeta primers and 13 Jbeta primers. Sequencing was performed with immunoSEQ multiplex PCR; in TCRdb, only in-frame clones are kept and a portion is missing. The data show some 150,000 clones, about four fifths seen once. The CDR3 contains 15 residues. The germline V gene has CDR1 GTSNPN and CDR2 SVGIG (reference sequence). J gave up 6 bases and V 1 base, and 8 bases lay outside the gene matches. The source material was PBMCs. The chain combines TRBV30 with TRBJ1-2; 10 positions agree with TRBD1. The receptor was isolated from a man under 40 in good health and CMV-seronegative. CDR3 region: CAWSATSTGGDGYTF. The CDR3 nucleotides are TGTGCCTGGAGTGCCACCTCGACAGGGGGCGATGGCTACACCTTC.